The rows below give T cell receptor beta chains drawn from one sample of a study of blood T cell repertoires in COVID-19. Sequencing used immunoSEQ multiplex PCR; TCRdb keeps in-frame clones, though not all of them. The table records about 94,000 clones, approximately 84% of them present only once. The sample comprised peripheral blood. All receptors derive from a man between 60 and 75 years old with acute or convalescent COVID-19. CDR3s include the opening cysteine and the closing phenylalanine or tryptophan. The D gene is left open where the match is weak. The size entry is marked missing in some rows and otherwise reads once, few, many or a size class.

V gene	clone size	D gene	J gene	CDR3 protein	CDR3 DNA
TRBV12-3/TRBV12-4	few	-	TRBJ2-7	CASSPGGHEQYF	TGTGCCAGCAGCCCAGGAGGCCACGAGCAGTACTTC
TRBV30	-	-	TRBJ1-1	CAWSPSRGAEAFF	TGTGCCTGGAGTCCCAGTCGCGGGGCTGAAGCTTTCTTT
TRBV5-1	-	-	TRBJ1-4	CASSLAESGNEKLFF	TGCGCCAGCAGCTTGGCCGAGTCAGGGAATGAAAAACTGTTTTTT
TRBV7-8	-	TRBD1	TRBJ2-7	CASSGRQGSSYEQYF	TGTGCCAGCAGCGGACGACAGGGGAGCTCCTACGAGCAGTACTTC
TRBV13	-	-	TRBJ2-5	CASRILGTQETQYF	TGTGCCAGCAGGATTCTCGGGACTCAAGAGACCCAGTACTTC
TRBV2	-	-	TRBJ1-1	CASSAGMMNTEAFF	TGTGCCAGCAGCGCAGGTATGATGAACACTGAAGCTTTCTTT
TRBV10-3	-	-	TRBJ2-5	CAISPGAKETQYF	TGTGCCATCTCCCCAGGGGCCAAAGAGACCCAGTACTTC
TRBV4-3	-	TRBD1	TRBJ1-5	CASSQTQGTNQPQHF	TGCGCCAGCAGCCAAACACAGGGGACCAATCAGCCCCAGCATTTT
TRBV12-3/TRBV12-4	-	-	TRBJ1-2	CASSLGDTYGYTF	TGTGCCAGCAGTTTAGGGGACACCTATGGCTACACCTTC
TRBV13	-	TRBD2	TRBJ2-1	CASSFLLAGGMNNEQFF	TGTGCCAGCAGCTTCCTTCTAGCGGGGGGGATGAACAATGAGCAGTTCTTC
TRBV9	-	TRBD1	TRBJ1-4	CASSAGTATNEKLFF	TGTGCCAGCAGCGCAGGGACAGCAACTAATGAAAAACTGTTTTTT
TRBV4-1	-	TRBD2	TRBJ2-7	CASSHRGGGLGEQYF	TGCGCCAGCAGCCACCGGGGGGGCGGGTTAGGCGAGCAGTACTTC
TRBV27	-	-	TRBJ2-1	CASSPSGTPESSYNEQFF	TGTGCCAGCAGTCCATCCGGGACACCGGAGAGCTCCTACAATGAGCAGTTCTTC
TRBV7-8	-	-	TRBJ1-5	CASSLMNQPQHF	TGTGCCAGCAGCCTAATGAATCAGCCCCAGCATTTT
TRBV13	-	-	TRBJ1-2	CASSSGISSRGYTF	TGTGCCAGCAGCTCTGGTATCTCCTCGCGGGGCTACACCTTC
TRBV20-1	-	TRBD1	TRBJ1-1	CSAGGQGGTEAFF	TGCAGTGCTGGTGGACAGGGGGGAACTGAAGCTTTCTTT
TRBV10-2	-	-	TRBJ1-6	CASRSGSHSPLHF	TGCGCCAGCAGGTCAGGGTCGCATTCACCCCTCCACTTT
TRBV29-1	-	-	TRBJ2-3	CSVDRGAMDTQYF	TGCAGCGTTGACAGGGGGGCGATGGATACGCAGTATTTT
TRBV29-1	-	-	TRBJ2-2	CSVERSGELFF	TGCAGCGTTGAACGTTCCGGGGAGCTGTTTTTT
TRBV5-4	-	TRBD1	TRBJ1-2	CASSLLYSGGDYGYTF	TGTGCCAGCAGCCTCCTATACTCAGGGGGCGACTATGGCTACACCTTC
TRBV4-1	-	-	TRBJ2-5	CASSQVRRTGGFFQETQYF	TGCGCCAGCAGCCAAGTGAGGCGAACCGGGGGTTTCTTCCAAGAGACCCAGTACTTC
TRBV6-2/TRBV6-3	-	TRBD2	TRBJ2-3	CASSRLAGGTDTQYF	TGTGCCAGCAGCCGTCTGGCGGGGGGCACAGATACGCAGTATTTT
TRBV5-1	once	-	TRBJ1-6	CASSLGQRPTNSPLHF	TGCGCCAGCAGCTTGGGGCAGCGCCCTACGAATTCACCCCTCCACTTT
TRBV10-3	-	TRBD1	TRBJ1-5	CAISRGQGESNQPQHF	TGTGCCATCAGCCGTGGACAGGGGGAGAGCAATCAGCCCCAGCATTTT
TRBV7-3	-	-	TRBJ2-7	CASSLTAREGGEQYF	TGTGCCAGCAGCTTAACGGCAAGAGAGGGCGGCGAGCAGTACTTC
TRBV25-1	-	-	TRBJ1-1	CASSDLSAYEAFF	TGTGCCAGCAGTGACCTCAGCGCCTATGAAGCTTTCTTT
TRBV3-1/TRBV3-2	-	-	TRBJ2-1	CASSQEQGAYNEQFF	TGTGCCAGCAGCCAAGAACAGGGTGCCTACAATGAGCAGTTCTTC
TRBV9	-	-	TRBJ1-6	CASSVAGGHSPLHF	TGTGCCAGCAGCGTAGCGGGGGGCCATTCACCCCTCCACTTT
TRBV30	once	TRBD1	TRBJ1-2	CAWSAGQGYGYTF	TGTGCCTGGAGTGCAGGACAGGGCTATGGCTACACCTTC
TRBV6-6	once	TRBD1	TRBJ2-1	CASTFGTGGRNEQFF	TGTGCCAGCACCTTCGGGACAGGGGGCCGCAATGAGCAGTTCTTC
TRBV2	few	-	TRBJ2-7	CASTQGNAYEQYF	TGTGCCAGCACCCAGGGGAATGCCTACGAGCAGTACTTC
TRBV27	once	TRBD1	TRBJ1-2	CASSLDREGGYTF	TGTGCCAGCAGCTTGGACAGGGAGGGAGGCTACACCTTC
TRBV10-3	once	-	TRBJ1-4	CAARDTNEKLFF	TGTGCCGCCCGGGACACGAATGAAAAACTGTTTTTT
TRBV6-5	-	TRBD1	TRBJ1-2	CASSQGARWGYTF	TGTGCCAGCTCACAGGGGGCACGTTGGGGCTACACCTTC
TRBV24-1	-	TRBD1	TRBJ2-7	CATSDLKGARVYEQYF	TGTGCCACCAGTGATTTGAAGGGGGCAAGGGTCTACGAGCAGTACTTC
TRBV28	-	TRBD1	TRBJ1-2	CASSFGRGDYGYTF	TGTGCCAGCAGTTTTGGCAGGGGGGACTATGGCTACACCTTC
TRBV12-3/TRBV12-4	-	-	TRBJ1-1	CASSFWKQQAFF	TGTGCCAGCAGTTTTTGGAAACAGCAAGCTTTCTTT
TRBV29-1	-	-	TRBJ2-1	CSVEAGLVQFF	TGCAGCGTTGAAGCAGGGTTAGTGCAGTTCTTC
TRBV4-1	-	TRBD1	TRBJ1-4	CASSRLQGARTNEKLFF	TGCGCCAGCAGCCGCTTACAGGGGGCGCGGACTAATGAAAAACTGTTTTTT
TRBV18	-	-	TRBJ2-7	CASSPTGPKEQYF	TGTGCCAGCTCACCTACAGGGCCCAAGGAGCAGTACTTC
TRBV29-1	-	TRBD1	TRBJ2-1	CSVETQGQGNNEQFF	TGCAGCGTTGAGACACAGGGGCAAGGGAACAATGAGCAGTTCTTC
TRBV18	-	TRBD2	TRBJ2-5	CASTTSGGETQYF	TGTGCCAGCACCACTAGCGGGGGTGAGACCCAGTACTTC
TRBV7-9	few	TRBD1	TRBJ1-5	CASSLTGGRDQPQHF	TGTGCCAGCAGCTTAACAGGGGGCCGGGATCAGCCCCAGCATTTT
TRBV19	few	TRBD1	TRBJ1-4	CASSIDLRRQGGAPEKLFF	TGTGCCAGTAGTATAGATCTTCGGAGACAGGGGGGTGCCCCCGAAAAACTGTTTTTT
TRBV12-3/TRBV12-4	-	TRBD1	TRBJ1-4	CASSLGQDGKLFF	TGTGCCAGCAGTTTGGGACAGGACGGAAAACTGTTTTTT
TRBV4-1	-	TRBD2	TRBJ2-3	CASSRGLASTDTQYF	TGCGCCAGCAGCCGAGGACTAGCTAGCACAGATACGCAGTATTTT
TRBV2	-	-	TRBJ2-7	CASSKGGDEQYF	TGTGCCAGCAGCAAAGGCGGAGACGAGCAGTACTTC
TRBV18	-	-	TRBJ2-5	CASSPIHGQTETQYF	TGTGCCAGCTCACCGATTCATGGACAGACGGAGACCCAGTACTTC